This TCR beta chain originates from a study of shared clonotypes between healthy human individuals. Study-wide results and limits: Sharing of clonotypes among donors was expected to vary with sequencing depth.

Several immunoSEQ plates held equal portions of the genomic DNA taken from each subset. Unsorted PBMC contributed roughly 320 ng DNA, roughly 30,000 T cell genomes, to each replicate PCR. The table came from immunoSEQ multiplex PCR; TCRdb's copy has only in-frame clones and leaves some out. The table includes approximately 470,000 clones, about 84% detected once. V shed 0 bases and J shed 0 bases, with 10 bases lying between them. Germline assignment: CDR1 SGHRS and CDR2 YFSETQ. The length of the CDR3 is 16 residues. At least ten counts were recorded for this clone. Its antigen is as yet unknown. This sequence originates from a woman aged 40 to 50 in good health. Some clones in this sample may be carry-over from other donors' samples. Material for sequencing was PBMCs. The gene calls are TRBV5-1 and TRBJ2-1; D gene unclear. CDR3 DNA: TGCGCCAGCAGCTTGGCTGGGTCCCCCTCCTACAATGAGCAGTTCTTC. Encoded protein: CASSLAGSPSYNEQFF.